Described below is a single T cell receptor (beta chain) sequence and its context. The sample originates from a study of blood T cell repertoires in COVID-19. Background on the study: Acute-phase and convalescent COVID-19 samples originated in the United States, Italy and Spain. From T cells, B-cell-depleted T cells, or PBMCs came the material, which was cDNA or gDNA.

J gave up 5 bases and V 4 bases, and 0 bases lay outside the gene matches. Germline CDR1 is SGDLS and CDR2 is YYNGEE. The CDR3 covers 13 residues. Here immunoSEQ multiplex PCR was the method, and the copy in TCRdb shows in-frame clones only, minus some. This sample has 250,000 to 300,000 clones, with 83% found just once. The sample taken for sequencing was peripheral blood. The rearrangement joins TRBV9 to TRBJ2-2; 9 nucleotides line up with TRBD2. This TCR was recovered from a man in his fifties or sixties who had recovered from COVID-19. CDR3 DNA sequence: TGTGCCAGCAGCACTAGCGGGACCGGGGAGCTGTTTTTT. Amino acids: CASSTSGTGELFF.